This TCR beta chain comes out of a study of blood T cell repertoires in COVID-19. Study information: The United States, Italy and Spain were the sources of the acute and convalescent COVID-19 samples. From T cells, B-cell-depleted T cells, or PBMCs came the material, which was cDNA or gDNA.

V was shortened by 6 bases and J by 6 bases, with 8 bases between the two germline ends. The CDR3 loop spans 12 amino acids. Per germline, CDR1 MDHEN and CDR2 SYDVKM. In the authors' workflow: Amplification of reference gene primers was used by the study to estimate nucleated cell counts. Data came from immunoSEQ multiplex PCR; TCRdb stores just in-frame clones and leaves some out. From that table come the V and J calls and clone size; the DNA was used to work out D and trimming. The sample has some 93,000 clones; 70% to 90% are singletons. The sequenced sample was peripheral blood. This chain connects TRBV28 to TRBJ2-2; tentative D call: TRBD2 (5 bases). This sequence was found in an elderly woman with acute or convalescent COVID-19. DNA for the CDR3: TGTGCCAGCAGCCGGGGTTCCGGGGAGCTGTTTTTT. As protein: CASSRGSGELFF.